Listed below are T cell receptor beta chains from one sample, sequenced in a study of T cell repertoires in cytomegalovirus infection. The antigens for these receptors are not known. MiXCR, applied by TCRdb to the reads, yields one record per CDR3 protein. This table has under 450,000 distinct CDR3 sequences, about 35% appearing once. Sequenced here: cultured PBMCs, sampled from culture after CMV antigen stimulation. The source is a human donor in good health (CMV status not recorded). Some clones in this sample may be carry-over from other donors' samples. Each CDR3 is given with its conserved first and last residue. D genes are given only for firm matches. Expanded clones are given a class, and other clones once, few, many or no size at all.

J | V | size | D | CDR3 | DNA
TRBJ1-3 | TRBV19 | few | - | CASSNTISSGNTIYF | TGTGCCAGTAGTAATACCATAAGCTCCGGAAACACCATATATTTT
TRBJ1-6 | TRBV7-8 | - | - | CASSLAGRNSPLHF | TGTGCCAGCAGCTTAGCGGGACGGAATTCACCCCTCCACTTT
TRBJ2-5 | TRBV9 | - | TRBD1 | CASSVGQGETQYF | TGTGCCAGCAGCGTAGGACAGGGAGAGACCCAGTACTTC
TRBJ2-3 | TRBV7-2 | many | - | CASSLGGTSTDTQYF | TGTGCCAGCAGCCTGGGCGGTACTAGCACAGATACGCAGTATTTT
TRBJ2-2 | TRBV27 | - | - | CASRGTGFMTGELFF | TGTGCCAGCAGGGGAACGGGCTTCATGACCGGGGAGCTGTTTTTT
TRBJ1-2 | TRBV30 | - | - | CAWSVLAGGYTF | TGTGCCTGGAGTGTACTGGCAGGGGGCTACACCTTC
TRBJ1-3 | TRBV6-1 | few | - | CASRPPNEGLSGNTIYF | TGTGCCAGCAGGCCGCCCAATGAGGGTCTCTCTGGAAACACCATATATTTT
TRBJ2-1 | TRBV5-6 | few | TRBD1 | CASSSTLTGGQDGSYNEQFF | TGTGCCAGCAGCTCCACCTTGACAGGGGGTCAGGATGGCTCCTACAATGAGCAGTTCTTC
TRBJ2-1 | TRBV15 | - | - | CATSRGLFNEQFF | TGTGCCACCAGCAGAGGACTCTTCAATGAGCAGTTCTTC
TRBJ2-1 | TRBV25-1 | few | - | CASSERRGLLYNEQFF | TGTGCCAGCAGTGAGAGGCGGGGGCTACTTTACAATGAGCAGTTCTTC
TRBJ2-3 | TRBV7-2 | - | TRBD2 | CASESSLAGGITDTQYF | TGTGCCAGCGAGTCGAGTCTAGCGGGAGGTATCACAGATACGCAGTATTTT
TRBJ2-1 | TRBV18 | - | - | CASSPAVLQLNEQFF | TGTGCCAGCTCACCTGCCGTACTACAATTAAATGAGCAGTTCTTC
TRBJ2-1 | TRBV7-6 | - | - | CASSLSGYNEQFF | TGTGCCAGCAGCTTAAGCGGGTACAATGAGCAGTTCTTC
TRBJ2-3 | TRBV5-1 | few | - | CASSFLGDGGTDTQYF | TGCGCCAGCAGCTTTTTGGGGGACGGTGGCACAGATACGCAGTATTTT
TRBJ1-3 | TRBV6-5 | - | - | CASSYSYSIGNTIYF | TGTGCCAGCAGTTACTCGTACAGCATTGGAAACACCATATATTTT
TRBJ2-7 | TRBV4-2 | few | TRBD2 | CASSPLTSGSEEQYF | TGTGCCAGCAGCCCTTTGACTAGCGGGAGCGAGGAGCAGTACTTC
TRBJ2-7 | TRBV7-2 | - | - | CASSLEGQTYEQYF | TGTGCCAGCAGCTTAGAGGGGCAAACCTACGAGCAGTACTTC
TRBJ2-1 | TRBV11-2 | few | - | CASSSIGSGGSSYNEQFF | TGTGCCAGCAGCTCGATAGGAAGCGGAGGAAGCTCCTACAATGAGCAGTTCTTC
TRBJ2-1 | TRBV30 | - | TRBD2 | CAWSGLAGDEQFF | TGTGCCTGGAGCGGACTAGCGGGAGATGAGCAGTTCTTC
TRBJ2-1 | TRBV7-9 | - | - | CASSLGGVQQFF | TGTGCCAGCAGCTTAGGGGGGGTTCAGCAGTTCTTC
TRBJ2-7 | TRBV7-6 | few | TRBD1 | CASSSGDRVGSEQYF | TGTGCCAGCAGCTCCGGGGACAGGGTGGGAAGCGAGCAGTACTTC
TRBJ1-5 | TRBV19 | - | - | CASTTGTPYSNQPQHF | TGTGCCAGTACAACCGGGACACCTTATAGCAATCAGCCCCAGCATTTT
TRBJ1-4 | TRBV28 | - | - | CASSLSPGVEKLFF | TGTGCCAGCAGTTTATCCCCAGGGGTTGAAAAACTGTTTTTT
TRBJ2-7 | TRBV7-8 | many | TRBD1 | CASSLGTGSIYEQYF | TGTGCCAGCAGCTTAGGGACAGGGAGTATATACGAGCAGTACTTC
TRBJ2-3 | TRBV6-2/TRBV6-3 | few | - | CASSQGDTQYF | TGTGCCAGCTCCCAAGGAGATACGCAGTATTTT
TRBJ2-1 | TRBV19 | - | - | CASREAARSYNEQFF | TGTGCCAGTAGAGAAGCGGCTAGGTCCTACAATGAGCAGTTCTTC
TRBJ1-5 | TRBV6-5 | - | TRBD1 | CASSPWTGGTGSQPQHF | TGTGCCAGCAGTCCATGGACAGGCGGGACCGGTAGTCAGCCCCAGCATTTT
TRBJ1-1 | TRBV6-1 | - | - | CASSSRPGSTEAFF | TGTGCCAGCAGTAGCCGTCCGGGGTCCACTGAAGCTTTCTTT
TRBJ1-5 | TRBV7-6 | - | TRBD1 | CASSAGQVGNQPQHF | TGTGCCAGCAGCGCCGGACAGGTTGGAAATCAGCCCCAGCATTTT
TRBJ1-5 | TRBV7-8 | - | - | CASSFSWSGNQPQHF | TGTGCCAGCAGCTTTTCGTGGTCAGGGAATCAGCCCCAGCATTTT
TRBJ2-5 | TRBV7-9 | many | - | CASSLGRETQYF | TGTGCCAGCAGCTTAGGACGAGAGACCCAGTACTTC